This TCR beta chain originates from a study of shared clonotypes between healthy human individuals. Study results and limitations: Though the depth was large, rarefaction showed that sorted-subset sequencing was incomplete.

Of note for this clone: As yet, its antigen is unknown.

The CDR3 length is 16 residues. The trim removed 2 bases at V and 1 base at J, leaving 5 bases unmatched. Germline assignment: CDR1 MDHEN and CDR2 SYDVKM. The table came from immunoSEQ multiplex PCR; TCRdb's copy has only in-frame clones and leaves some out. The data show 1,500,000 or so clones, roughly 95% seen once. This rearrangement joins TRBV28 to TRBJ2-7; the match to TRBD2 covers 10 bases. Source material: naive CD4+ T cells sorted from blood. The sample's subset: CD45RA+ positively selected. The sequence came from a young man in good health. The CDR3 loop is CASSLAGTSASYEQYF. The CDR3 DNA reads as TGTGCCAGCAGTTTAGCCGGGACTAGCGCTTCCTACGAGCAGTACTTC.